Below, 19 T cell receptor beta chains from the same sample are listed, as sequenced in a study of graft-versus-host responses after intestinal transplantation. The method was immunoSEQ multiplex PCR; TCRdb's version includes in-frame clones alone and lacks a portion of them. The sample includes about 120,000 clones, around 96% of them seen just once. Antigens for these TCRs are unknown. Here the sequenced sample was unstimulated CD8+ T cells sorted from spleen or lymph node cells, taken before intestinal transplant. Source of these receptors: a human donor who received an intestinal transplant.

The J gene is TRBJ2-1, the V gene TRBV7-9; 10 bases match TRBD1. Germline V gives CDR1 SEHNR, CDR2 FQNEAQ (reference sequence). The CDR3 spans 12 residues. V gave up 11 bases and J gave up 6 bases; unmatched junction bases: 4. CDR3 protein: CALRTGGNEQFF. CDR3 coding DNA: TGTGCCTTACGGACAGGGGGCAATGAGCAGTTCTTC.

The chain employs TRBV6-8 and TRBJ1-1, with unresolved D. The CDR3 sequence is 14 residues long. Deletions cut 2 bases from V and 6 bases from J, with 13 bases between. Germline V gives CDR1 MNHGY, CDR2 SAAAGT. CDR3 bases: TGTGCCAGCAGTTACACCGGGATTGCGTCTGAAGCTTTCTTT. Translation gives CASSYTGIASEAFF.

The chain employs TRBV6-5 and TRBJ1-5; D unresolved. This CDR3 is built from 15 residues. CDR1 MNHEY and CDR2 SVGAGI come from the germline V gene. Trimming pared 4 bases from V and 1 base from J, leaving 11 bases between. CDR3 DNA: TGTGCCAGCAGTTCGGACGGCCAGAGCAATCAGCCCCAGCATTTT. This sequence encodes CASSSDGQSNQPQHF.

The chain combines TRBV5-6 with TRBJ2-5; 8 nucleotides align to TRBD1. The J segment lost 0 bases and the V segment lost 4 bases, leaving 5 bases of the junction unmatched. The CDR3 is made up of 15 amino acids. Germline V gene lookup returns CDR1 SGHDT and CDR2 YYEEEE. The CDR3 spells CASSGDRTYQETQYF. The CDR3 nucleotides read TGTGCCAGCAGCGGGGACAGGACGTACCAAGAGACCCAGTACTTC.

This rearrangement joins TRBV11-2 to TRBJ1-5, with D possibly being TRBD1 (5 bases). The germline gives CDR1 SGHAT, CDR2 FQNNGV. The CDR3 has 15 amino acids. V lost 4 bases and J 3 bases, leaving 13 bases between the germline ends. The CDR3 here is CASSSQDGFNQPQHF. The CDR3 DNA sequence: TGTGCCAGCAGCTCACAGGACGGGTTCAATCAGCCCCAGCATTTT.

The chain combines TRBV5-1 with TRBJ2-2; TRBD1 or TRBD2 may be the D gene (5 bases each). Per the germline V gene, CDR1 is SGHRS and CDR2 is YFSETQ. Trimming removed 0 bases from V and 5 bases from J, with 8 bases in between. This CDR3 contains 14 residues. The CDR3 bases are TGCGCCAGCAGCTTGGCCAGGGAGACCGGGGAGCTGTTTTTT. It yields the protein CASSLARETGELFF. The whole variable domain, filled in from reference TRBV5-1 and TRBJ2-2, reads KAGVTQTPRYLIKTRGQQVTLSCSPISGHRSVSWYQQTPGQGLQFLFEYFSETQRNKGNFPGRFSGRQFSNSRSEMNVSTLELGDSALYLCASSLARETGELFFGEGSRLTVL.

The chain has TRBV29-1 and TRBJ1-1; the match to TRBD1 covers 7 bases. Germline-derived CDR1 and CDR2 are SQVTM and ANQGSEA. V lost 7 bases to trimming and J lost 5 bases; unmatched junction nucleotides: 10. The CDR3 runs 13 residues. In nucleotides, the CDR3 is TGCAGCGCCGCGGAAGGGGGCTATACTGAAGCTTTCTTT. Translating gives CSAAEGGYTEAFF.

The chain has TRBV18 and TRBJ2-7; D is unclear. The ends were cut back, 2 bases at V and 7 bases at J, with 6 bases in the middle. This CDR3 region has 11 residues. In germline, CDR1 is KGHSH, CDR2 LQKENI. The CDR3 sequence: CASSPTGEQYF. CDR3 sequence (DNA): TGTGCCAGCTCACCAACCGGGGAGCAGTACTTC. Full variable domain (remainder filled in from reference TRBV18 and TRBJ2-7): NAGVMQNPRHLVRRRGQEARLRCSPMKGHSHVYWYRQLPEEGLKFMVYLQKENIIDESGMPKERFSAEFPKEGPSILRIQQVVRGDSAAYFCASSPTGEQYFGPGTRLTVT.

V gene TRBV28 combines with J gene TRBJ2-7, with D hard to call. CDR1 is MDHEN and CDR2 is SYDVKM in the germline V gene. The CDR3 loop spans 14 amino acids. V dropped 8 bases and J dropped 1 base, with 15 bases sitting between them. The DNA for the CDR3 is TGTGCCAGCGGACCTTATGGCGGTTCCTACGAGCAGTACTTC. Translation gives CASGPYGGSYEQYF.

The CDR3: CATSRDTWQGMGNTIYF. CDR3 bases: TGTGCCACCAGCAGAGACACGTGGCAGGGTATGGGAAACACCATATATTTT. The V call is TRBV15, the J call TRBJ1-3, with a tentative D call TRBD1 (5 bases). The CDR3 has 17 residues. Germline V gene sequence: CDR1 LNHNV, CDR2 YYDKDF (reference sequence). V lost 0 bases and J lost 4, with 16 bases in between.

The chain links TRBV7-8 to TRBJ1-5; no reliable D call. V lost 4 bases and J lost 0, with 16 bases in between. The CDR3 has 17 residues. The V gene's germline CDR1 is SGHVS and CDR2 FQNEAQ. Written as DNA, the CDR3 is TGTGCCAGCAGCTCTAAGTACCCGACGGATAGCAATCAGCCCCAGCATTTT. This sequence encodes CASSSKYPTDSNQPQHF.

The V and J genes are TRBV5-1 and TRBJ2-7; TRBD2 matches at 9 bases. CDR1 is SGHRS, CDR2 YFSETQ, per germline. V dropped 4 bases and J dropped 5; count of bases not matched to a gene: 4. The length of the CDR3 is 13 residues. The CDR3: CASSTVAGDEQYF. DNA of the CDR3: TGCGCCAGCAGCACCGTAGCGGGAGACGAGCAGTACTTC.

A single count supports this clone. The chain links TRBV4-2 to TRBJ2-3; tentative D call: TRBD1 (6 bases). Trimming removed 3 bases at V and 4 bases at J, with 11 bases between. Germline assignment: CDR1 LGHNA and CDR2 YNFKEQ. This CDR3 comprises 14 residues. CDR3 DNA: TGTGCCAGCAGCCAGTATACAGGGTCAGATACGCAGTATTTT. Its translation: CASSQYTGSDTQYF.

Notes on this clone: At one end the junction does not follow the germline gene, possibly because of a read error. The chain uses TRBV4-2 and TRBJ2-3, with TRBD2 identical over 9 bases. From germline, CDR1 is LGHNA and CDR2 YNFKEQ. CDR3 size: 21 residues. The CDR3 loop reads CASGRQGLPRDQREDHRYAVF. CDR3 nucleotide sequence: TGTGCCAGCGGCCGACAGGGCCTTCCCCGGGACCAGCGGGAGGACCACAGATACGCAGTATTT.

The V call is TRBV11-2, the J call TRBJ2-1, with D possibly TRBD2 on 6 matching bases. Trimming shortened V by 3 bases and J by 5 bases, and 26 bases separated the two germline ends. Germline V gives CDR1 SGHAT, CDR2 FQNNGV. This CDR3 has 19 amino acids. The CDR3 sequence: CASSFIWSGGASEDNEQFF. Written as DNA, the CDR3 is TGTGCCAGCAGCTTCATCTGGTCGGGCGGGGCTAGCGAGGACAATGAGCAGTTCTTC.

The chain uses TRBV7-8 and TRBJ1-1; 7 nucleotides line up with TRBD1. The V gene end was trimmed by 5 bases and the J gene end by 10 bases; junction bases not matched to a gene: 4. The CDR3 sequence is 11 residues long. Germline CDR1 and CDR2: SGHVS and FQNEAQ. In DNA, the CDR3 is TGTGCCAGCAGCCGGACAGGTGTAGCTTTCTTT. This gives the protein CASSRTGVAFF.

The chain links TRBV9 to TRBJ1-2, with D unclear. Germline values: CDR1 SGDLS, CDR2 YYNGEE. Trimming pared 0 bases from V and 8 bases from J, leaving 14 bases between. CDR3 length equals 14 residues. The CDR3 loop is CASSVVPGWWGYTF. CDR3 coding DNA: TGTGCCAGCAGCGTAGTCCCAGGCTGGTGGGGCTACACCTTC.

This clone came up a few times. This rearrangement joins TRBV19 to TRBJ2-1, with a tentative D call TRBD2 (5 bases). This CDR3 spans 13 amino acids. Germline V gene sequence: CDR1 LNHDA, CDR2 SQIVND (reference sequence). V was trimmed by 7 bases and J by 9 bases, leaving 16 bases between them. The CDR3 reads CASMGTRLGEQFF. The CDR3 DNA reads as TGTGCCAGTATGGGTACTAGATTGGGTGAGCAGTTCTTC.

This sequence joins TRBV6-1 and TRBJ1-3, with D unclear. Germline V gene lookup returns CDR1 MNHNS and CDR2 SASEGT. V gave up 2 bases and J gave up 3 bases, with 8 bases separating them. The CDR3 is 14 residues long. Here the CDR3 reads CASSERRDGNTIYF. The CDR3, as DNA: TGTGCCAGCAGTGAACGGAGGGATGGAAACACCATATATTTT.